The 27 T cell receptor beta chains listed next were all sequenced from one sample in a study of blood T cells in healthy people across ages. Together with a sample-barcoded 5' primer, a J-beta primer mix was included in a second PCR lasting roughly 6 to 12 cycles. MiXCR, applied by TCRdb to the 5' RACE reads, yields one record per CDR3 protein. The repertoire has 1.8 million or so distinct CDR3 sequences, about two fifths of them found once; the top ten carry roughly 24%. The material sequenced was blood. The source of these receptors is a human donor in good health.

This clonotype was observed at least ten times. V and J are TRBV7-2 and TRBJ2-7; 12 bases map to TRBD2. The junction had 7 bases not matched to a gene; V was cut back by 6 bases and J by 4 bases. The CDR3 spans 15 residues. CDR1 SGHTA and CDR2 FQGNSA come from the germline V gene. In nucleotides, the CDR3 is TGTGCCAGCAGTTCGACTAGCGGGGGCTTATACGAGCAGTACTTC. This encodes CASSSTSGGLYEQYF.

The V and J genes are TRBV7-3 and TRBJ2-1; 7 bases fit TRBD1. The germline gives CDR1 SGHTA, CDR2 FQGTGA. Trimming took 0 bases from V and 4 from J; bases not matched to a gene: 15. The CDR3 runs 19 residues. CDR3 in amino acids: CASSLTQELGTEKYNEQFF. For the CDR3, the DNA is TGTGCCAGCAGCTTAACCCAAGAACTGGGGACAGAGAAATACAATGAGCAGTTCTTC.

This rearrangement joins TRBV6-2 or TRBV6-3 to TRBJ1-2; D ambiguous. Germline V gene data show CDR1 as MNHEY and CDR2 as SVGEGT. The length of the CDR3 is 14 residues. V lost 4 bases and J lost 2, with 11 bases in between. The chain's CDR3 is CASSFVTGNYGYTF. The CDR3 DNA sequence: TGTGCCAGCAGTTTCGTCACGGGCAACTATGGCTACACCTTC.

CDR3 amino acids: CASSSTGVSGEKLFF. The CDR3 region has the DNA TGCGCCAGCAGCTCGACAGGGGTCAGTGGTGAAAAACTGTTTTTT. The rearrangement joins TRBV5-1 to TRBJ1-4; TRBD1 aligns across 8 bases. The junction had 8 bases not matched to a gene; V was cut back by 3 bases and J by 7 bases. The CDR3 runs to 15 residues. CDR1 is SGHRS, CDR2 YFSETQ, per germline.

This clonotype was seen a few times. The DNA for the CDR3 is TGTGCCATCAGTGAAAGGGGAGATGGTCTGGACGAGCAGTACTTC. Amino acids: CAISERGDGLDEQYF. V is TRBV10-3 and J is TRBJ2-5; D may match TRBD1 or TRBD2 (5 bases each). The closer fit of TRBJ2-7 to the DNA end suggests the J call may be wrong. The CDR3 is made up of 15 amino acids. Germline values: CDR1 ENHRY, CDR2 SYGVKD.

The chain couples TRBV7-7 to TRBJ2-3, with 12 bases aligning to TRBD2. V shed 2 bases, J shed 6 bases, and the junction held 15 bases outside the gene matches. Germline CDR1 is SSHAT and CDR2 is FNYEAQ (reference sequence). The CDR3 covers 19 residues. CDR3 residues: CASSLRPLAGGITPDTQYF. CDR3 in DNA: TGTGCCAGCAGCTTACGGCCGCTAGCGGGGGGGATTACTCCCGATACGCAGTATTTT.

Only one count was recorded for this clonotype. This could be a read error, since a much larger clone is one nucleotide away. The chain employs TRBV29-1 and TRBJ2-7, with D maybe TRBD2 (5 bases). CDR1 and CDR2 (germline): SQVTM, ANQGSEA. The CDR3 consists of 12 residues. The CDR3 coding sequence is TGCGGCGTTGTCGGGGATACCTACGAGCAGTACTTC. This codes for CGVVGDTYEQYF.

This clonotype was picked up a small number of times. This chain joins TRBV5-6 and TRBJ2-5; TRBD1 might be the D (5 bases). Germline loops: CDR1 SGHDT, CDR2 YYEEEE. Trimming pared 4 bases from V and 5 bases from J, leaving 12 bases between. The CDR3 runs to 13 residues. This CDR3 is CASSTTEEETQYF. CDR3 in DNA: TGTGCCAGCAGCACGACAGAGGAGGAGACCCAGTACTTC.

This chain uses TRBV5-1 with TRBJ1-2, with D hard to call. Germline CDR1 reads SGHRS; CDR2 reads YFSETQ. There are 13 residues in the CDR3. The V end was cut by 4 bases, the J end by 8 bases, with 15 bases between. CDR3 region: CASSREGLDGYTF. The CDR3 DNA sequence: TGCGCCAGCAGCCGGGAGGGCCTGGACGGCTACACCTTC.

To note about this clonotype: One junction end does not reproduce the germline sequence, and a read error may be involved. The chain is built from TRBV5-1 and TRBJ2-3; D gene unclear. CDR1 and CDR2 from the germline V gene are SGHRS and YFSETQ. The CDR3 length is 13 residues. CDR3 residues: CASNLVPTDTQYF. Written as DNA, the CDR3 is TGCGCCAGCAACTTGGTACCCACAGATACGCAGTATTTT.

The rearrangement joins TRBV9 to TRBJ1-4; no reliable D call. From germline, CDR1 is SGDLS and CDR2 YYNGEE. Trimming pared 2 bases from V and 0 bases from J, leaving 2 bases between. The length of the CDR3 is 13 residues. CDR3 sequence: CASSVTTNEKLFF. The DNA of the CDR3 is TGTGCCAGCAGCGTGACAACTAATGAAAAACTGTTTTTT.

The CDR3 nucleotides are TGTGCCAGCAGCCCAGCCCCCCGGGGGGGGTTTAGCAATCAGCCCCAGCATTTT. It specifies CASSPAPRGGFSNQPQHF. The V call is TRBV7-2, the J call TRBJ1-5, with a weak D call TRBD1 (5 bases). This CDR3 region has 18 residues. CDR1 is SGHTA and CDR2 is FQGNSA in the germline V gene. V lost 5 bases, J lost 0 bases, and 20 bases lay in between. Variable domain in full (rest from reference TRBV7-2 and TRBJ1-5): GAGVSQSPSNKVTEKGKDVELRCDPISGHTALYWYRQSLGQGLEFLIYFQGNSAPDKSGLPSDRFSAERTGGSVSTLTIQRTQQEDSAVYLCASSPAPRGGFSNQPQHFGDGTRLSIL.

The chain employs TRBV6-5 and TRBJ2-3; D remains ambiguous. Germline CDR1 is MNHEY and CDR2 is SVGAGI. V gave up 2 bases and J gave up 4 bases, with 7 bases separating them. The CDR3 is 13 amino acids. This CDR3 reads CASSYRRADTQYF. As DNA, the CDR3 is TGTGCCAGCAGTTACCGTCGGGCAGATACGCAGTATTTT.

Here the CDR3 reads CASKPGTVQETQYF. The CDR3 DNA follows: TGTGCCAGCAAGCCAGGGACAGTCCAAGAGACCCAGTACTTC. The chain employs TRBV28 and TRBJ2-5; 7 nucleotides align to TRBD1. V was pared by 7 bases and J by 1 base, with 6 bases of the junction left unmatched. There are 14 residues in the CDR3. In germline, CDR1 is MDHEN, CDR2 SYDVKM.

The V gene is TRBV7-2, the J gene TRBJ2-1, with TRBD2 identical over 8 bases. Germline V gives CDR1 SGHTA, CDR2 FQGNSA. Trimming cost V 6 bases and J 4 bases; bases outside gene matches: 8. There are 15 residues in the CDR3. The CDR3 is CASRMVAGTYNEQFF. CDR3 coding DNA: TGTGCCAGCAGGATGGTAGCGGGGACTTACAATGAGCAGTTCTTC.

A word on this clonotype: One junction end does not reproduce the germline sequence, and a read error may be involved. The chain employs TRBV7-2 and TRBJ2-7; D gene uncertain. This CDR3 region has 12 residues. The V gene's germline CDR1 is SGHTA and CDR2 FQGNSA. CDR3 nucleotides: TGTGCCCGCAGTTCAGACCTCTACGAGCAGTACTTC. Translation gives CARSSDLYEQYF.

The gene calls are TRBV18 and TRBJ2-4; TRBD1 aligns across 10 bases. TRBJ2-7 matches the DNA end more closely, so the J call is doubtful. Germline V gene lookup returns CDR1 KGHSH and CDR2 LQKENI. This CDR3 has 17 residues. The CDR3 nucleotides read TGTGCCAGCTCACCATCGGATATAAGACAGGGGGCAAACGAGCAGTACTTC. Protein product: CASSPSDIRQGANEQYF.

V is TRBV29-1 and J is TRBJ1-1; perhaps TRBD1 as D (6 bases). V lost 4 bases and J 5 bases, leaving 11 bases between the germline ends. CDR3 length equals 12 residues. The germline V gene has CDR1 SQVTM and CDR2 ANQGSEA. For the CDR3, the DNA is TGCAGCGTTGTCAGGGGTTTGACTGAAGCTTTCTTT. Translation: CSVVRGLTEAFF.

The sample holds a few counts of this clonotype. J is TRBJ1-2 and V is TRBV7-2; D perhaps matches TRBD1 (5 bases). Germline CDR1 reads SGHTA; CDR2 reads FQGNSA. The V gene lost 5 bases and the J gene lost 5 bases, with 18 bases spanning the gap. CDR3 size: 15 residues. The CDR3 sequence: CASSPHTTALYGYTF. The CDR3 bases are TGTGCCAGCAGCCCCCATACGACAGCGCTGTATGGCTACACCTTC.

The V gene is TRBV24-1, the J gene TRBJ2-3; TRBD2 is a possible D gene (5 bases). The CDR3 has 14 residues. V gave up 3 bases and J gave up 1 base, with 7 bases separating them. The germline gives CDR1 KGHDR, CDR2 SFDVKD. The CDR3 coding sequence is TGTGCCACCAGTGATCCAGCGGGCACAGATACGCAGTATTTT. This gives the protein CATSDPAGTDTQYF.

This rearrangement joins TRBV6-5 to TRBJ1-2; D is unclear. Per the germline V gene, CDR1 is MNHEY and CDR2 is SVGAGI. The CDR3 sequence is 15 residues long. Trimming stripped 0 bases from V and 3 bases from J, with 11 bases between. The chain's CDR3 is CASSYSISGYYGYTF. The CDR3 DNA sequence: TGTGCCAGCAGTTACTCGATATCCGGGTACTATGGCTACACCTTC.

The chain recombines TRBV7-9 with TRBJ2-3; 11 bases align to TRBD2. The V and J ends lost 5 bases and 6 bases, in that order; junction bases with no gene match: 7. CDR3 length: 15 residues. Germline-derived CDR1 and CDR2 are SEHNR and FQNEAQ (reference sequence). CDR3 sequence (DNA): TGTGCCAGCAGCGTGACTAGCGGGGTGGGGGATACGCAGTATTTT. It encodes CASSVTSGVGDTQYF.

The chain recombines TRBV24-1 with TRBJ1-2; D unresolved. Germline loops: CDR1 KGHDR, CDR2 SFDVKD. The CDR3 extends over 13 amino acids. V shed 3 bases and J shed 4 bases, with 8 bases lying between them. The CDR3, as DNA: TGTGCCACCAGTGATGACTACTCCTATGGCTACACCTTC. It translates to CATSDDYSYGYTF.

The chain joins TRBV27 to TRBJ2-7; TRBD1 is a possible D gene (6 bases). The V end was cut by 5 bases, the J end by 7 bases, with 30 bases between. The CDR3 consists of 18 residues. Germline values: CDR1 MNHEY, CDR2 SMNVEV (reference sequence). CDR3 in DNA: TGTGCCAGCAGTCCAACCTACCCAACAGGGAATCGTCTTAAAGAGCAGTACTTC. It yields the protein CASSPTYPTGNRLKEQYF.

CDR3 nucleotides: TGCGCCAGCAGCCCTTACAGACAGGGGGATGGCTACACCTTC. Translated: CASSPYRQGDGYTF. The chain uses TRBV5-1 and TRBJ1-2; 9 nucleotides align to TRBD1. The CDR3 totals 14 residues. The V gene's germline CDR1 is SGHRS and CDR2 YFSETQ. V trimming: 4 bases; J trimming: 6 bases; junction bases outside the gene matches: 7. Looking up the rest from reference TRBV5-1 and TRBJ1-2 gives the full variable domain: KAGVTQTPRYLIKTRGQQVTLSCSPISGHRSVSWYQQTPGQGLQFLFEYFSETQRNKGNFPGRFSGRQFSNSRSEMNVSTLELGDSALYLCASSPYRQGDGYTFGSGTRLTVV.

The CDR3 spells CASSATGLAGGGTDTQYF. CDR3 sequence (DNA): TGCGCCAGCAGCGCGACGGGACTAGCGGGGGGTGGCACAGATACGCAGTATTTT. The chain combines TRBV5-1 with TRBJ2-3; 15 bases are shared with TRBD2. With V trimmed by 4 bases and J by 1 base, 7 bases remained unmatched. This CDR3 comprises 18 residues. Germline V lookup: CDR1 SGHRS, CDR2 YFSETQ.

The sample holds a few counts of this clonotype. J is TRBJ2-5 and V is TRBV10-3; 7 positions agree with TRBD1. The CDR3 runs 16 residues. Germline CDR1 reads ENHRY; CDR2 reads SYGVKD. The V segment lost 3 bases and the J segment 3 bases; nucleotides outside the gene matches: 10. This CDR3 reads CAISDPEHGTEETQYF. DNA for the CDR3: TGTGCCATCAGTGATCCCGAGCATGGGACAGAAGAGACCCAGTACTTC.